These 4 T cell receptor beta chains were sequenced from one sample in a study of PD-L1 blockade in urothelial cancer. The sample's time point: pretreatment peripheral blood. TCRdb's table, derived via immunoSEQ multiplex PCR, lists solely in-frame clones and lacks some. The sample shows roughly 67,000 clones, 70% to 90% of them seen only once. Material: PBMCs, obtained around atezolizumab (anti-PD-L1) treatment. Receptors originate from a man aged 60-69 years with urothelial cancer.

This chain uses TRBV27 with TRBJ2-5; the D gene is possibly TRBD1 (5 bases). Germline V CDR1 and CDR2: MNHEY, SMNVEV (reference sequence). The CDR3 extends over 15 amino acids. Between the trimmed V and J ends, which lost 5 bases and 2 bases, there was a span of 15 bases. The CDR3 DNA is TGTGCCAGCAGTAGCCGACAGAGAATACAAGAGACCCAGTACTTC. Translated: CASSSRQRIQETQYF.

The V gene is TRBV7-2, the J gene TRBJ2-7, with D possibly being TRBD2 (5 bases). This CDR3 region has 12 residues. The germline gives CDR1 SGHTA, CDR2 FQGNSA. V dropped 4 bases and J dropped 6 bases, with 10 bases sitting between them. CDR3 residues: CASSSRAGEQYF. As DNA, the CDR3 is TGTGCCAGCAGCTCCCGTGCGGGCGAGCAGTACTTC.

The gene calls are TRBV7-2 and TRBJ2-3; 14 positions match TRBD2. The V and J ends lost 5 bases and 8 bases, in that order; junction bases with no gene match: 9. The CDR3 is 16 residues long. Germline V gene lookup returns CDR1 SGHTA and CDR2 FQGNSA. DNA for the CDR3: TGTGCCAGCAGCACCAATCCGGGACTAGCGGGGGTTACGCAGTATTTT. Translating it yields CASSTNPGLAGVTQYF.

V gene TRBV29-1 combines with J gene TRBJ2-4, with no clear D. The CDR3 sequence is 12 residues long. Trimming shortened V by 4 bases and J by 5 bases, and 9 bases separated the two germline ends. From germline, CDR1 is SQVTM and CDR2 ANQGSEA. The CDR3 loop reads CSVASGQNIQYF. The CDR3 nucleotides are TGCAGCGTTGCGTCAGGTCAAAACATTCAGTACTTC.